This T cell receptor (beta chain) was documented in a study of shared clonotypes between healthy human individuals. Study summary: Sampling drew on donors who were a couple of women and a few men aged 18 to 49. CD4 naive and CD4 memory each took three plates per donor, while CD8 naive took two and CD8 memory one.

Several immunoSEQ plates held equal portions of the genomic DNA taken from each subset. Here immunoSEQ multiplex PCR was the method, and the copy in TCRdb shows in-frame clones only, minus some. The table records more than 850,000 clones, about 80% of them present only once. Germline V gives CDR1 LNHDA, CDR2 SQIVND (reference sequence). The V and J ends lost 5 bases and 3 bases respectively, with 7 bases between them. The CDR3 has 13 amino acids. The sequence came from a man aged 18 to 30 in good health. Some clones in this sample may be carry-over from other donors' samples. The sequenced sample was memory CD4+ T cells from PBMCs. Noted subset: CD45RA-negative fraction. The chain couples TRBV19 to TRBJ2-2; D is possibly TRBD2 (5 bases). CDR3 sequence reads: CASSLEDTGELFF. The CDR3 coding sequence is TGTGCCAGTAGTTTGGAGGACACCGGGGAGCTGTTTTTT. Together with reference TRBV19 and TRBJ2-2, the CDR3 gives the full variable domain: DGGITQSPKYLFRKEGQNVTLSCEQNLNHDAMYWYRQDPGQGLRLIYYSQIVNDFQKGDIAEGYSVSREKKESFPLTVTSAQKNPTAFYLCASSLEDTGELFFGEGSRLTVL.